These 25 T cell receptor beta chains originate from one sample sequenced in a study of cytomegalovirus exposure and HLA in healthy donors. PCR was performed using 60 Vbeta and 13 Jbeta primers. The repertoire was sequenced with immunoSEQ multiplex PCR; TCRdb's copy has only in-frame clones and lacks some. The sample holds about 150,000 clones; over 75% are singletons and the top ten take 5.6%. The sample taken for sequencing was PBMCs. The receptors come from a woman aged 40 to 49 in good health and CMV-seropositive.

J is TRBJ2-5 and V is TRBV27; TRBD2 is a possible D gene (6 bases). The CDR3 totals 13 residues. Per the germline V gene, CDR1 is MNHEY and CDR2 is SMNVEV (reference sequence). Trimming removed 4 bases from V and 5 bases from J, with 11 bases in between. CDR3 loop: CASSYGRFETQYF. CDR3 in DNA: TGTGCCAGCAGTTACGGGAGATTTGAGACCCAGTACTTC.

Here the CDR3 DNA reads TGTGCCAGCAGCGTAGGAGGGACAACTAATGAAAAACTGTTTTTT. This encodes CASSVGGTTNEKLFF. The rearrangement uses TRBV9 and TRBJ1-4; no reliable D call. V lost 0 bases to trimming and J lost 0 bases, with 6 bases between them. The CDR3 runs to 15 residues. Germline V gene lookup returns CDR1 SGDLS and CDR2 YYNGEE. The full variable domain, with the rest looked up from reference TRBV9 and TRBJ1-4, is DSGVTQTPKHLITATGQRVTLRCSPRSGDLSVYWYQQSLDQGLQFLIQYYNGEERAKGNILERFSAQQFPDLHSELNLSSLELGDSALYFCASSVGGTTNEKLFFGSGTQLSVL.

CDR3 amino acids: CASSLELRNTGELFF. The DNA for the CDR3 is TGTGCCAGCAGCTTAGAGCTAAGAAACACCGGGGAGCTGTTTTTT. The rearrangement uses TRBV7-2 and TRBJ2-2; D gene unclear. V lost 1 base, J lost 2 bases, and 8 bases lay in between. CDR1 and CDR2 from the germline V gene are SGHTA and FQGNSA. This CDR3 contains 15 residues.

The chain joins TRBV5-1 to TRBJ2-2; perhaps TRBD2 as D (5 bases). The CDR3 runs 15 residues. Germline loops: CDR1 SGHRS, CDR2 YFSETQ. The ends were cut back, 0 bases at V and 3 bases at J, with 9 bases in the middle. The CDR3 DNA follows: TGCGCCAGCAGCTTGGCGGGGTTGGACACCGGGGAGCTGTTTTTT. Translating it yields CASSLAGLDTGELFF.

The chain employs TRBV27 and TRBJ2-7, with no clear D. The CDR3 totals 13 residues. Germline lookup yields CDR1 MNHEY and CDR2 SMNVEV (reference sequence). V lost 3 bases to trimming and J lost 3 bases, with 9 bases between them. The CDR3 coding sequence is TGTGCCAGCAGTTTCGTCTCGGGCTACGAGCAGTACTTC. This encodes CASSFVSGYEQYF.

The chain couples TRBV18 to TRBJ2-7; 12 bases align to TRBD1. Germline CDR1 reads KGHSH; CDR2 reads LQKENI. CDR3 length: 16 amino acids. With 3 bases clipped from V and 5 bases from J, the junction kept 8 bases outside the gene matches. This CDR3 is CASSPLPGTGGDEQYF. As DNA, the CDR3 is TGTGCCAGCTCACCCCTCCCCGGGACAGGGGGCGACGAGCAGTACTTC. Based on the CDR3 plus reference TRBV18 and TRBJ2-7, the full variable domain is NAGVMQNPRHLVRRRGQEARLRCSPMKGHSHVYWYRQLPEEGLKFMVYLQKENIIDESGMPKERFSAEFPKEGPSILRIQQVVRGDSAAYFCASSPLPGTGGDEQYFGPGTRLTVT.

This sequence joins TRBV6-1 and TRBJ1-5; maybe TRBD1 (6 bases). The germline V and J ends were trimmed by 1 base and 7 bases, with 14 bases remaining between them. This CDR3 contains 15 residues. CDR1 is MNHNS, CDR2 SASEGT, per germline. The CDR3 DNA reads as TGTGCCAGCAGTGAAGATCTCAGGGGAACCCAGCCCCAGCATTTT. It yields the protein CASSEDLRGTQPQHF.

The rearrangement uses TRBV30 and TRBJ2-3; 13 bases line up with TRBD2. From germline, CDR1 is GTSNPN and CDR2 SVGIG (reference sequence). V dropped 0 bases and J dropped 6; count of bases not matched to a gene: 18. CDR3 length: 20 residues. The CDR3 DNA is TGTGCCTGGAGTGTGTATTCTTTTGGAGGGACTAGCGGGATATGGGATACGCAGTATTTT. It translates to CAWSVYSFGGTSGIWDTQYF.

The gene calls are TRBV19 and TRBJ1-5; the match to TRBD1 covers 9 bases. Germline V gene data show CDR1 as LNHDA and CDR2 as SQIVND (reference sequence). CDR3 length: 15 amino acids. The trim removed 7 bases at V and 4 bases at J, leaving 8 bases unmatched. The CDR3 DNA reads as TGTGCCAGTACCCCTGACAGGGGGAAAAATCAGCCCCAGCATTTT. As protein: CASTPDRGKNQPQHF.

This clone appeared a few times. The chain is built from TRBV11-2 and TRBJ2-3; 7 nucleotides match TRBD1. This CDR3 spans 14 amino acids. The V segment lost 5 bases and the J segment 5 bases; nucleotides outside the gene matches: 7. Germline V gene sequence: CDR1 SGHAT, CDR2 FQNNGV. CDR3 protein: CASSPRQGRDTQYF. The DNA for the CDR3 is TGTGCCAGCAGCCCCCGACAGGGAAGAGATACGCAGTATTTT. Variable domain in full (rest from reference TRBV11-2 and TRBJ2-3): EAGVAQSPRYKIIEKRQSVAFWCNPISGHATLYWYQQILGQGPKLLIQFQNNGVVDDSQLPKDRFSAERLKGVDSTLKIQPAKLEDSAVYLCASSPRQGRDTQYFGPGTRLTVL.

The rearrangement joins TRBV29-1 to TRBJ1-1, with 8 bases aligning to TRBD1. The CDR3 consists of 14 residues. With 6 bases clipped from V and 3 bases from J, the junction kept 9 bases outside the gene matches. Germline loops: CDR1 SQVTM, CDR2 ANQGSEA. This CDR3 reads CSVRTGTFDTEAFF. The CDR3 DNA follows: TGCAGCGTCCGGACAGGGACATTTGACACTGAAGCTTTCTTT.

The chain has TRBV27 and TRBJ2-1, with 13 bases identical to TRBD2. Germline V CDR1 and CDR2: MNHEY, SMNVEV (reference sequence). V shed 5 bases and J 2 bases; nucleotides not matched to a gene: 3. The CDR3 totals 16 residues. DNA of the CDR3: TGTGCCAGCAGTACCGGGACTAGCGGGACCTACAATGAGCAGTTCTTC. It encodes CASSTGTSGTYNEQFF.

The J gene is TRBJ2-7, the V gene TRBV5-4, with 11 positions matching TRBD1. Germline V CDR1 and CDR2: SGHNT, YYREEE (reference sequence). The CDR3 has 14 amino acids. Trimming at V came to 4 bases and at J to 4 bases, leaving 4 bases not matched to a gene. This CDR3 reads CASSPRDRGYEQYF. The CDR3 DNA is TGTGCCAGCAGCCCCCGGGACAGGGGGTACGAGCAGTACTTC. Together with reference TRBV5-4 and TRBJ2-7, the CDR3 gives the full variable domain: ETGVTQSPTHLIKTRGQQVTLRCSSQSGHNTVSWYQQALGQGPQFIFQYYREEENGRGNFPPRFSGLQFPNYSSELNVNALELDDSALYLCASSPRDRGYEQYFGPGTRLTVT.

This clone was seen once. The chain links TRBV23-1 to TRBJ2-7, with 10 bases lining up with TRBD1. TRBV23-1 counts as an open reading frame of uncertain function. V was pared by 4 bases and J by 3 bases, with 12 bases of the junction left unmatched. The CDR3 is made up of 17 amino acids. CDR3 residues: CASSPPWGTGANYEQYF. The CDR3 coding sequence is TGCGCCAGCAGTCCCCCCTGGGGGACAGGGGCCAACTACGAGCAGTACTTC.

This chain uses TRBV6-6 with TRBJ1-1; D ambiguous. Germline CDR1 and CDR2: MNHNY and SVGAGI (reference sequence). V was cut by 5 bases and J by 4 bases, with 11 bases left in between. There are 13 residues in the CDR3. The CDR3 DNA reads TGTGCCAGCAGTGCGCGGGAGCCCACTGAAGCTTTCTTT. This codes for CASSAREPTEAFF.

This chain connects TRBV12-5 to TRBJ2-1, with 7 positions matching TRBD2. CDR1 LGHNT and CDR2 FRNRAP come from the germline V gene. The CDR3 length is 13 residues. The V and J ends lost 10 bases and 0 bases, in that order; junction bases with no gene match: 3. As DNA, the CDR3 is TGTGCTACCGGGGGGAGCTCCTACAATGAGCAGTTCTTC. Residues: CATGGSSYNEQFF.

The CDR3 region is CASSFLRGGSGSSDTQYF. The DNA of the CDR3 is TGCGCCAGCAGCTTCCTCAGGGGGGGTAGCGGGAGTTCGGATACGCAGTATTTT. The chain has TRBV5-1 and TRBJ2-3, with 9 bases matching TRBD2. V dropped 2 bases and J dropped 6; count of bases not matched to a gene: 16. This CDR3 comprises 18 residues. In germline, CDR1 is SGHRS, CDR2 YFSETQ.

The CDR3 nucleotides read TGCGCCAGCAACGAATACAGGGGTAACACTGAAGCTTTCTTT. Its protein is CASNEYRGNTEAFF. This chain links TRBV5-1 with TRBJ1-1; 7 bases match TRBD1. The CDR3 contains 14 residues. The junction had 7 bases not matched to a gene; V was cut back by 6 bases and J by 2 bases. Germline CDR1 SGHRS, CDR2 YFSETQ.

The chain joins TRBV7-9 to TRBJ1-1; no firm D call. The germline CDR1 and CDR2 sequences are SEHNR and FQNEAQ (reference sequence). This CDR3 is 14 amino acids long. V dropped 5 bases and J dropped 4 bases, with 14 bases sitting between them. The CDR3 is CASSPLGWGTEAFF. The CDR3 nucleotides are TGTGCCAGCAGCCCACTAGGGTGGGGCACTGAAGCTTTCTTT.

This sequence joins TRBV2 and TRBJ1-4; TRBD1 agrees at 8 bases. J gave up 7 bases and V 5 bases, and 6 bases lay outside the gene matches. The CDR3 totals 14 residues. CDR1 SNHLY and CDR2 FYNNEI come from the germline V gene. CDR3 sequence: CASSKDRVGEKLFF. In nucleotides, the CDR3 is TGTGCCAGCAGTAAGGACAGGGTTGGTGAAAAACTGTTTTTT.

The chain employs TRBV30 and TRBJ1-2; D gene uncertain. In germline, CDR1 is GTSNPN, CDR2 SVGIG (reference sequence). The V gene lost 0 bases and the J gene lost 8 bases, with 7 bases spanning the gap. This CDR3 spans 11 amino acids. The CDR3 DNA reads TGTGCCTGGAGTGTACGGGAGGGCTACACCTTC. Its protein product is CAWSVREGYTF.

This clone has only one observation. The chain employs TRBV4-2 and TRBJ2-3; D remains unclear. Germline V gives CDR1 LGHNA, CDR2 YNFKEQ. V lost 4 bases, J lost 5 bases, and 10 bases lay in between. The CDR3 runs 13 residues. This CDR3 reads CASSPPVQDTQYF. For the CDR3, the DNA is TGTGCCAGCAGCCCCCCCGTACAAGATACGCAGTATTTT.

The V and J genes are TRBV5-1 and TRBJ2-1; 10 bases agree with TRBD2. Germline V lookup: CDR1 SGHRS, CDR2 YFSETQ. The CDR3 runs 16 residues. Germline trimming cut 4 bases from V and 5 bases from J; bases unmatched to any gene: 9. The chain's CDR3 is CASSMIAGGPNNEQFF. The DNA for the CDR3 is TGCGCCAGCAGCATGATAGCGGGAGGTCCCAACAATGAGCAGTTCTTC.

The V gene is TRBV11-1, the J gene TRBJ1-1; unclear D gene. The CDR3 covers 11 residues. Deletions cut 6 bases from V and 8 bases from J, with 10 bases between. CDR1 is SGHAT and CDR2 is FQDESV in the germline V gene (reference sequence). The CDR3 DNA follows: TGTGCCAGCAGTTCGAGCTTGGAAGCTTTCTTT. As protein: CASSSSLEAFF.

The gene calls are TRBV5-1 and TRBJ2-7, with D hard to call. The CDR3 runs 15 residues. Germline-derived CDR1 and CDR2 are SGHRS and YFSETQ. V shed 4 bases and J shed 2 bases, with 16 bases lying between them. The CDR3 is CASSPRELRTYEQYF. The CDR3 DNA sequence: TGCGCCAGCAGCCCCAGAGAACTACGGACCTACGAGCAGTACTTC.